This T cell receptor (beta chain) is from a study of T cell changes during pregnancy in multiple sclerosis. This clone was observed at least ten times. This table comes from immunoSEQ multiplex PCR, and its TCRdb copy is limited to in-frame clones, with some not included. The sample includes approximately 58,000 clones, roughly 90% seen only once; the top ten take roughly 2.7%. The V gene's germline CDR1 is SGHKS and CDR2 YYEKEE (reference sequence). The CDR3 covers 15 residues. Trimming removed 1 base at V and 0 bases at J, with 10 bases between. Sequencing used peripheral blood, obtained in the second trimester of pregnancy. J is TRBJ1-1 and V is TRBV5-5; D remains unclear. This clonotype was obtained from a female donor in good health, enrolled as a control in a pregnancy study. The CDR3 reads CASSLWLEVNTEAFF. CDR3 sequence (DNA): TGTGCCAGCAGCTTGTGGCTGGAGGTGAACACTGAAGCTTTCTTT.